The 20 T cell receptor beta chains presented below share a single source sample, sequenced in a study of blood T cell repertoires in COVID-19. Assay: immunoSEQ multiplex PCR; the TCRdb copy retains only in-frame clones and omits some. The sample shows roughly 240,000 clones, around 83% of them seen only once. The sample taken for sequencing was peripheral blood. These receptors came from a man aged 35-49 years who had recovered from COVID-19.

This chain joins TRBV18 and TRBJ2-7; 10 bases line up with TRBD2. V lost 5 bases to trimming and J lost 5 bases; unmatched junction nucleotides: 3. This CDR3 is 13 amino acids long. The germline gives CDR1 KGHSH, CDR2 LQKENI. CDR3 nucleotides: TGTGCCAGCTCAAGACTAGCGGGCCACGAGCAGTACTTC. Translated: CASSRLAGHEQYF.

The genes are TRBV10-2 and TRBJ2-7; the match to TRBD1 covers 8 bases. With V trimmed by 9 bases and J by 2 bases, 9 bases remained unmatched. CDR1 WSHSY and CDR2 SAAADI come from the germline V gene. The CDR3 is 14 amino acids. As DNA, the CDR3 is TGCGCCAGTAGCTTCCGGGACAGGCCCTACGAGCAGTACTTC. Protein sequence: CASSFRDRPYEQYF.

This clone was seen a single time. Other DNA sequences in the same sample also yield this CDR3. The genes are TRBV5-1 and TRBJ1-1; unclear D gene. V lost 2 bases to trimming and J lost 3 bases, with 8 bases between them. There are 13 residues in the CDR3. Looked up from germline, CDR1 is SGHRS and CDR2 is YFSETQ. CDR3 bases: TGCGCCAGCAGCTTAAAGCAGGACACTGAAGCTTTCTTT. Translated, it gives CASSLKQDTEAFF. Complete variable domain (other parts from reference TRBV5-1 and TRBJ1-1): KAGVTQTPRYLIKTRGQQVTLSCSPISGHRSVSWYQQTPGQGLQFLFEYFSETQRNKGNFPGRFSGRQFSNSRSEMNVSTLELGDSALYLCASSLKQDTEAFFGQGTRLTVV.

The rearrangement links TRBV9 to TRBJ1-3, with 8 bases lining up with TRBD1. From germline, CDR1 is SGDLS and CDR2 YYNGEE. The length of the CDR3 is 17 residues. J was trimmed by 4 bases and V by 0 bases; bases with no gene match: 9. The CDR3 DNA sequence: TGTGCCAGCAGCGTAGATGGGGGACAGGTCCACGGAAACACCATATATTTT. Amino acid sequence: CASSVDGGQVHGNTIYF.

The chain combines TRBV7-9 with TRBJ2-1; D perhaps matches TRBD1 (5 bases). The germline V gene encodes CDR1 SEHNR and CDR2 FQNEAQ (reference sequence). With 3 bases removed from V and 4 bases from J, the gap between germline ends came to 10 bases. This CDR3 has 14 amino acids. As DNA, the CDR3 is TGTGCCAGCAGCTTGTTTCAGGGATACAATGAGCAGTTCTTC. Its protein is CASSLFQGYNEQFF.

CDR3 loop: CASSMKGTGELFF. The CDR3 coding sequence is TGTGCCAGTAGTATGAAGGGGACCGGGGAGCTGTTTTTT. The gene calls are TRBV19 and TRBJ2-2; possibly TRBD1 for D (5 bases). The V gene's germline CDR1 is LNHDA and CDR2 SQIVND (reference sequence). The CDR3 loop spans 13 amino acids. The V gene lost 3 bases and the J gene lost 5 bases, with 7 bases spanning the gap.

In DNA form, the CDR3 reads TGTGCCAGCAGGACTAGCGGGAGGACAGATACGCAGTATTTT. Protein sequence: CASRTSGRTDTQYF. The chain joins TRBV2 to TRBJ2-3; 13 nucleotides align to TRBD2. Germline-derived CDR1 and CDR2 are SNHLY and FYNNEI. V dropped 6 bases and J dropped 3; count of bases not matched to a gene: 0. This CDR3 comprises 14 residues.

The rearrangement links TRBV11-2 to TRBJ2-1; D remains unclear. V gave up 0 bases and J gave up 8 bases, with 11 bases separating them. Germline V gene sequence: CDR1 SGHAT, CDR2 FQNNGV. This CDR3 is 14 amino acids long. DNA for the CDR3: TGTGCCAGCAGCTTAGATCGAAGGAGCGATGAGCAGTTCTTC. It encodes CASSLDRRSDEQFF.

The chain has TRBV11-3 and TRBJ2-6; 7 bases fit TRBD1. The V gene end was trimmed by 7 bases and the J gene end by 2 bases; junction bases not matched to a gene: 8. Germline CDR1 SGHNT, CDR2 YENEEA. The CDR3 loop spans 16 amino acids. DNA for the CDR3: TGTGCCAGCAATAAAGGGGGACAGCCTGGGGCCAACGTCCTGACTTTC. As protein: CASNKGGQPGANVLTF.

The chain combines TRBV5-6 with TRBJ2-2, with 13 bases identical to TRBD2. CDR3 length equals 17 residues. J lost 8 bases, V lost 0 bases, and 7 bases had no gene match. From germline, CDR1 is SGHDT and CDR2 YYEEEE. The CDR3 nucleotides are TGTGCCAGCAGCTTGGCCGGACTAGCGGGAGCCCTGGGGGAGCTGTTTTTT. This encodes CASSLAGLAGALGELFF.

The chain combines TRBV5-1 with TRBJ2-3, with D perhaps matching TRBD1 (5 bases). The CDR3 loop spans 16 amino acids. V was trimmed by 0 bases and J by 3 bases, leaving 14 bases between them. Germline V CDR1 and CDR2: SGHRS, YFSETQ. CDR3 nucleotide sequence: TGCGCCAGCAGCTTGGAGGCCGGACACACAACAGATACGCAGTATTTT. Translating gives CASSLEAGHTTDTQYF.

The chain joins TRBV29-1 to TRBJ2-7, with TRBD2 matching over 10 bases. Germline V gene data show CDR1 as SQVTM and CDR2 as ANQGSEA. Trimming took 4 bases from V and 6 from J; bases not matched to a gene: 9. CDR3 size: 14 residues. The CDR3 region has the DNA TGCAGCGTTGGCGCTAGCGGGAGCTTCTCCGAGCAGTACTTC. Translation gives CSVGASGSFSEQYF.

The V and J genes are TRBV5-4 and TRBJ1-4; D might be TRBD1 (5 bases). Germline CDR1 reads SGHNT; CDR2 reads YYREEE (reference sequence). V lost 1 base and J 7 bases, leaving 14 bases between the germline ends. This CDR3 is 15 amino acids long. CDR3 residues: CASSLQGGVGEKLFF. The CDR3 coding sequence is TGTGCCAGCAGCTTGCAGGGAGGGGTGGGTGAAAAACTGTTTTTT.

The rearrangement links TRBV7-2 to TRBJ1-1; no firm D call. Deletions cut 5 bases from V and 0 bases from J, with 7 bases between. Germline CDR1 reads SGHTA; CDR2 reads FQGNSA. This CDR3 comprises 13 residues. CDR3: CASSPQVNTEAFF. CDR3 in DNA: TGTGCCAGCAGCCCGCAGGTGAACACTGAAGCTTTCTTT.

This chain links TRBV13 with TRBJ2-7, with TRBD1 identical over 8 bases. This CDR3 has 14 amino acids. The junction had 6 bases not matched to a gene; V was cut back by 6 bases and J by 2 bases. From germline, CDR1 is PRHDT and CDR2 FYEKMQ (reference sequence). The CDR3 here is CASRDTRGPYEQYF. Here the CDR3 DNA reads TGTGCCAGCAGAGACACCAGGGGGCCCTACGAGCAGTACTTC.

This sequence joins TRBV7-6 and TRBJ2-5; TRBD2 matches 11 bases. Trimming cost V 5 bases and J 1 base; bases outside gene matches: 9. This CDR3 region has 17 residues. Germline values: CDR1 SGHVS, CDR2 FNYEAQ. CDR3 amino acids: CASSRRGTSGSQETQYF. Written as DNA, the CDR3 is TGTGCCAGCAGCCGACGAGGGACTAGCGGTTCCCAAGAGACCCAGTACTTC.

This clone was seen only once. The V and J genes are TRBV9 and TRBJ2-1; 9 nucleotides agree with TRBD1. V was clipped by 4 bases and J by 9 bases; unmatched bases: 11. The germline gives CDR1 SGDLS, CDR2 YYNGEE. The CDR3 runs to 15 residues. CDR3 residues: CASSTGTGLEGEQFF. CDR3 nucleotide sequence: TGTGCCAGCAGCACCGGGACAGGGCTAGAGGGTGAGCAGTTCTTC.

The sample holds one count of this clone. The chain has TRBV9 and TRBJ2-3, with D perhaps TRBD2 (5 bases). The CDR3 extends over 15 amino acids. Germline lookup yields CDR1 SGDLS and CDR2 YYNGEE. Trimming stripped 3 bases from V and 0 bases from J, with 11 bases between. The CDR3 coding sequence is TGTGCCAGCAGCGACGGCGGGCCTAGCACAGATACGCAGTATTTT. Its translation: CASSDGGPSTDTQYF.

The chain uses TRBV12-5 and TRBJ2-2, with 9 bases fitting TRBD1. This CDR3 comprises 16 residues. Losses at the gene ends were 4 bases for V and 1 base for J; bases not matched to a gene: 4. Germline values: CDR1 LGHNT, CDR2 FRNRAP. The CDR3 protein is CASGSPGQGNTGELFF. The CDR3 DNA is TGTGCTAGTGGTTCTCCGGGACAGGGGAACACCGGGGAGCTGTTTTTT.

This clone was detected once. The rearrangement uses TRBV5-8 and TRBJ1-2; no definite D call. Trimming removed 2 bases from V and 5 bases from J, with 7 bases in between. The germline CDR1 and CDR2 sequences are SGHTS and YDEGEE. The CDR3 sequence is 12 residues long. The CDR3 DNA reads as TGTGCCAGCAGCTTTACCAGTTATGGCTACACCTTC. The encoded protein is CASSFTSYGYTF.